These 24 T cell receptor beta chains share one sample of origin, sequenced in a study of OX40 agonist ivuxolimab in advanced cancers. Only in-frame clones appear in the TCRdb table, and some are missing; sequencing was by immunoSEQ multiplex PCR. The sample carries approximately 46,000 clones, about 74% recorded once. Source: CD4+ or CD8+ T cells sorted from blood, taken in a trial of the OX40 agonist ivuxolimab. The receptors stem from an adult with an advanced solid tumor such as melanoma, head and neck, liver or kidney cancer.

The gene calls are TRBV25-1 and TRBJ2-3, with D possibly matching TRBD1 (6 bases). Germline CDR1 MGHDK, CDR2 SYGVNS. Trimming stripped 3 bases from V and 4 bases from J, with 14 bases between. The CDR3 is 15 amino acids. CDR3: CASSDTGSGADTQYF. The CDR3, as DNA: TGTGCCAGCAGTGATACGGGGTCAGGGGCAGATACGCAGTATTTT.

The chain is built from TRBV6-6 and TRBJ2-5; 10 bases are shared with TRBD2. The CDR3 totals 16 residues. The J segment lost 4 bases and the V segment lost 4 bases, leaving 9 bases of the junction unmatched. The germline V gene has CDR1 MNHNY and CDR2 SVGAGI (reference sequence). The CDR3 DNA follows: TGTGCCAGCAGTTCGGGAGCGGGAGGGCCGGGAGAGACCCAGTACTTC. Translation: CASSSGAGGPGETQYF.

CDR3 protein: CASSLAPPPVRNTF. DNA for the CDR3: TGTGCCAGCAGTTTAGCCCCGCCACCGGTTAGGAACACCTTC. The chain recombines TRBV27 with TRBJ1-2; D unresolved. This CDR3 region has 14 residues. Germline values: CDR1 MNHEY, CDR2 SMNVEV (reference sequence). Deletions cut 2 bases from V and 12 bases from J, with 19 bases between.

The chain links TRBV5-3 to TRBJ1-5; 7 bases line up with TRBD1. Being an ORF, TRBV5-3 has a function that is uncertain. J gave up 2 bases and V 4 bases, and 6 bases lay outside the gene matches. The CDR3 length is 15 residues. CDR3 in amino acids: CARSRPTGGNQPQHF. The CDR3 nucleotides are TGTGCCAGAAGCAGACCAACAGGGGGCAATCAGCCCCAGCATTTT.

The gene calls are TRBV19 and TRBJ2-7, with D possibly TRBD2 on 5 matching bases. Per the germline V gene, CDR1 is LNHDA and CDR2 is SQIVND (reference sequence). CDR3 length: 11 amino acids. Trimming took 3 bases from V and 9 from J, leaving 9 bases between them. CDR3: CASSIRERQYF. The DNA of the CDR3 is TGTGCCAGTAGTATCCGGGAAAGGCAGTACTTC.

CDR3 region: CASSRGSGGPNQPQHF. CDR3 DNA: TGTGCCAGCAGCCGGGGGAGCGGGGGTCCCAATCAGCCCCAGCATTTT. The gene calls are TRBV27 and TRBJ1-5; TRBD1 is a possible D gene (5 bases). V lost 6 bases to trimming and J lost 3 bases, with 18 bases between them. This CDR3 is 16 amino acids long. Germline-derived CDR1 and CDR2 are MNHEY and SMNVEV (reference sequence).

CDR3 DNA: TGTGCCAGCAGCCAGGACGGACGATTGAACACTGAAGCTTTCTTT. Translating it yields CASSQDGRLNTEAFF. The gene calls are TRBV7-3 and TRBJ1-1; no definite D call. The V gene lost 5 bases and the J gene lost 0 bases, with 13 bases spanning the gap. CDR1 and CDR2 from the germline V gene are SGHTA and FQGTGA. The CDR3 is 15 amino acids.

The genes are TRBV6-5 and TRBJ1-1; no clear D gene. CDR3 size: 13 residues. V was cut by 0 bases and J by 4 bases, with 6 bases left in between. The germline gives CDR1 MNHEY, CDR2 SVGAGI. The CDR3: CASSYSEVTEAFF. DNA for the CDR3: TGTGCCAGCAGTTACTCGGAGGTCACTGAAGCTTTCTTT.

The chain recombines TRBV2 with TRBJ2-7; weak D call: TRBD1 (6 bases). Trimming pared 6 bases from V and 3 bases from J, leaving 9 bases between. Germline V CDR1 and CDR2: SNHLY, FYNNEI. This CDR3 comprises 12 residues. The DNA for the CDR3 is TGTGCCAGCAGCGGGGACAACTACGAGCAGTACTTC. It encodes CASSGDNYEQYF.

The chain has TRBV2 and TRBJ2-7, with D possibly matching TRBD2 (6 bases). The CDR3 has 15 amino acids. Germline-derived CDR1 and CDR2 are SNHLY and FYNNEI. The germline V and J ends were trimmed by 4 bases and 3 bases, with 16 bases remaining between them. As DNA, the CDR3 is TGTGCCAGCAGTGGGGCCGGGACTGGGGGCTACGAGCAGTACTTC. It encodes CASSGAGTGGYEQYF. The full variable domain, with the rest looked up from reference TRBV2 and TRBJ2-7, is EPEVTQTPSHQVTQMGQEVILRCVPISNHLYFYWYRQILGQKVEFLVSFYNNEISEKSEIFDDQFSVERPDGSNFTLKIRSTKLEDSAMYFCASSGAGTGGYEQYFGPGTRLTVT.

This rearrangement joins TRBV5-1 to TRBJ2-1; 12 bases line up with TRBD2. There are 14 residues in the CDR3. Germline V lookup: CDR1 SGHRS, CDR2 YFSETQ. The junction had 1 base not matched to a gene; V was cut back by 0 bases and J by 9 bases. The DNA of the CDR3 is TGCGCCAGCAGCTTGGGACTAGCGGGAGTTGAGCAGTTCTTC. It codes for CASSLGLAGVEQFF.

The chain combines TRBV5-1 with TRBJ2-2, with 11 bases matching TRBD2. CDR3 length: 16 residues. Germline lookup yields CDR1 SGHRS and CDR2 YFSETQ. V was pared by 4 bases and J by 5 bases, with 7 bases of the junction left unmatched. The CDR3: CASSPFSGRGTGELFF. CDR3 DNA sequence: TGCGCCAGCAGCCCGTTTAGCGGGAGGGGGACCGGGGAGCTGTTTTTT.

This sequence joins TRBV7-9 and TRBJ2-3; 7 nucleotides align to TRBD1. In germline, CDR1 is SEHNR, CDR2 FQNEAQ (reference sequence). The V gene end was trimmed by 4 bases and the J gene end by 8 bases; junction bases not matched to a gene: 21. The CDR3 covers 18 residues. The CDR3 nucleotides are TGTGCCAGCAGCTCGCCGGTAGATAGACAGGGAAGAGGTGGTACGCAGTATTTT. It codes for CASSSPVDRQGRGGTQYF.

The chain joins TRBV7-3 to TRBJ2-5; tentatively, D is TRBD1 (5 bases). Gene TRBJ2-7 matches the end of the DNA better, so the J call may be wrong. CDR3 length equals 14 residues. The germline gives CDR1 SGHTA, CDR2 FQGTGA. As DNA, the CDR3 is TGTGCCAGCAGCTTTAGCCAGGGTCCCTACGAGCAGTACTTC. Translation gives CASSFSQGPYEQYF.

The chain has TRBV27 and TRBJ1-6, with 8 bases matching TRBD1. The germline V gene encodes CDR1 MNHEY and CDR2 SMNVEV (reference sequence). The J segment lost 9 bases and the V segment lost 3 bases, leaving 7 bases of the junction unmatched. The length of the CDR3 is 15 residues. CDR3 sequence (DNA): TGTGCCAGCAGTTTCGCGGACAGGGCCAGTTCACCCCTCCACTTT. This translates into CASSFADRASSPLHF.

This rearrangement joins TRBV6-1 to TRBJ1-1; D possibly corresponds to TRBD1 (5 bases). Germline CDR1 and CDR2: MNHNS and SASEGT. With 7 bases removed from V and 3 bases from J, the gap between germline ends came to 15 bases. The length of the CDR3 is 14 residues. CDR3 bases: TGTGCCAGCACCGGGGGGGGTGGGGACACTGAAGCTTTCTTT. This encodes CASTGGGGDTEAFF.

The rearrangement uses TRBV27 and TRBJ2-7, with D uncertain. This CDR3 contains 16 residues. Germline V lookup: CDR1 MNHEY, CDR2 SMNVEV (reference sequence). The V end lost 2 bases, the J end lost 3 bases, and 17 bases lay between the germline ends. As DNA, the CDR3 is TGTGCCAGCAGTTTAAGACCCCCGACGGACGGCTACGAGCAGTACTTC. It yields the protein CASSLRPPTDGYEQYF.

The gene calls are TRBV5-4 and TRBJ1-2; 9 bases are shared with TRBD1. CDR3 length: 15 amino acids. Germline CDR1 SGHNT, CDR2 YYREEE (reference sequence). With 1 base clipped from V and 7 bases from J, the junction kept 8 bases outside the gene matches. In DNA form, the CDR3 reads TGTGCCAGCAGCTTGCCGGACAGGGGTCGGGGTGGCTACACCTTC. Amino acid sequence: CASSLPDRGRGGYTF.

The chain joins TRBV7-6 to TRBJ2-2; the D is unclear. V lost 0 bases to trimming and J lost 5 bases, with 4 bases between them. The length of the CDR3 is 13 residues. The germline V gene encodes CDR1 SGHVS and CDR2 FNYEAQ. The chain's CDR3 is CASSLAVTGELFF. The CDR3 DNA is TGTGCCAGCAGCTTAGCGGTAACCGGGGAGCTGTTTTTT.

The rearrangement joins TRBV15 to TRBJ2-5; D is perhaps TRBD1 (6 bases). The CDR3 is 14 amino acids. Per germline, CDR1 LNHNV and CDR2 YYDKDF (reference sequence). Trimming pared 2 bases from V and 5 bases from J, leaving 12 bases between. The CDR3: CATSRLGGSETQYF. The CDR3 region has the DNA TGTGCCACCAGCAGATTAGGGGGTTCGGAGACCCAGTACTTC.

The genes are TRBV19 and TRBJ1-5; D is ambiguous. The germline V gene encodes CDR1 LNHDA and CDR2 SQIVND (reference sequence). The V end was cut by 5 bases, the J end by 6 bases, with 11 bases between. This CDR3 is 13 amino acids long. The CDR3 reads CASSRTTVQPQHF. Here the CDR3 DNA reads TGTGCCAGTAGTCGAACCACAGTTCAGCCCCAGCATTTT.

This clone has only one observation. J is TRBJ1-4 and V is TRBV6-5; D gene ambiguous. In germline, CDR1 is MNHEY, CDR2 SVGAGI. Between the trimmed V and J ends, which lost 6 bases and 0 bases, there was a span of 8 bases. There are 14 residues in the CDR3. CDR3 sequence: CASREGTTNEKLFF. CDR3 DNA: TGTGCCAGCAGAGAGGGCACAACTAATGAAAAACTGTTTTTT.

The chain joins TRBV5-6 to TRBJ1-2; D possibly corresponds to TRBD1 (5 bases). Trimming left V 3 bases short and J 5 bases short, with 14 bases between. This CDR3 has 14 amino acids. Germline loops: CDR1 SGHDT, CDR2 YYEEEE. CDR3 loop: CASSWGTADYGYTF. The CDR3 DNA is TGTGCCAGCAGCTGGGGGACGGCGGATTATGGCTACACCTTC.

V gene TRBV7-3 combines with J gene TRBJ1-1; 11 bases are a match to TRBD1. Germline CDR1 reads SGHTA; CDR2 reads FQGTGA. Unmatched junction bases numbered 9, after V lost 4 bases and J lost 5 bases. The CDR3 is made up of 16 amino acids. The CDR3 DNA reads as TGTGCCAGCAGCTCCGGACAGGGGGCGCAGAAGACTGAAGCTTTCTTT. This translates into CASSSGQGAQKTEAFF. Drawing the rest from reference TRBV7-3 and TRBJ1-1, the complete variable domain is GAGVSQTPSNKVTEKGKYVELRCDPISGHTALYWYRQSLGQGPEFLIYFQGTGAADDSGLPNDRFFAVRPEGSVSTLKIQRTERGDSAVYLCASSSGQGAQKTEAFFGQGTRLTVV.